This T cell receptor (beta chain) was found in a study of control samples from healthy donors and cancer patients. The data were produced by immunoSEQ multiplex PCR, yet TCRdb's version contains in-frame clones alone and is incomplete. The table records 120,000 to 150,000 clones, 80% to 95% of them present only once. This clone occurred once. V was pared by 3 bases and J by 1 base, with 0 bases of the junction left unmatched. This CDR3 comprises 14 residues. CDR1 and CDR2 from the germline V gene are SGDLS and YYNGEE. Source material: blood. The clonotype originates from a man between 25 and 39 years old in good health. The chain has TRBV9 and TRBJ2-7; 11 bases are a match to TRBD2. This CDR3 reads CASSGTSGSYEQYF. As DNA, the CDR3 is TGTGCCAGCAGCGGGACTAGCGGGTCCTACGAGCAGTACTTC.